Included here is one T cell receptor (beta chain) sequence, with context. The sample is drawn from a study of regulatory T cells in long-lasting Graves disease. V lost 3 bases, J lost 5 bases, and 16 bases lay in between. This CDR3 contains 15 residues. Germline V gives CDR1 MNHEY, CDR2 SMNVEV (reference sequence). As to time point: persistent/refractory GD, antithyroid drugs over 5 years with positive TRAb. RNA isolated from PBMCs was used to make the TCR library. Xi'an, China, was home to the endocrinology department that provided patients. Arm-PCR of CDR3 regions and iRepertoire HTBI primers were used to build TCR beta libraries. One entry per CDR3 protein, called by TCRdb with MiXCR from the multiplex PCR reads. Among roughly 450,000 distinct CDR3 sequences listed, about 20% were seen once.

The V gene is TRBV27, the J gene TRBJ2-5; unclear D gene. This clonotype was obtained from a female donor with Graves disease. The source was peripheral blood mononuclear cells (PBMCs), collected when the disease was refractory, from a patient treated with antithyroid drugs. The CDR3: CASSFQVATVETQYF. The CDR3 nucleotides are TGTGCCAGCAGTTTTCAAGTTGCGACCGTGGAGACCCAGTACTTC.